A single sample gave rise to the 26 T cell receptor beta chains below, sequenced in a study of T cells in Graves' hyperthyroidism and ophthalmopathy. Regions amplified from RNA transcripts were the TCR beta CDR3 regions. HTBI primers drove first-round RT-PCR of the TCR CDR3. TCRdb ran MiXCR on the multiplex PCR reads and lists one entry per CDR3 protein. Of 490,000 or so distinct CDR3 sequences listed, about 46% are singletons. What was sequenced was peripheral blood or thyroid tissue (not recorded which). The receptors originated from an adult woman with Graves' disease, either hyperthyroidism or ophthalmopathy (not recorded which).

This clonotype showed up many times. CDR3 residues: CASSSGQNTEAFF. CDR3 in DNA: TGCGCCAGCAGCTCGGGACAGAACACTGAAGCTTTCTTT. The J gene is TRBJ1-1, the V gene TRBV5-1; D possibly corresponds to TRBD1 (6 bases). The length of the CDR3 is 13 residues. V was cut by 3 bases and J by 1 base, with 7 bases left in between. Looked up from germline, CDR1 is SGHRS and CDR2 is YFSETQ.

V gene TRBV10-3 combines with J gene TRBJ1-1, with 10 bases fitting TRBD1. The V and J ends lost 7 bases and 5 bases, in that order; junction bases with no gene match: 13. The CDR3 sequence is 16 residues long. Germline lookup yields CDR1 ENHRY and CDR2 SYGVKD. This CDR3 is CAITSQTGGGSTEAFF. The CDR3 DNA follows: TGTGCCATCACCTCTCAGACAGGGGGCGGCTCTACTGAAGCTTTCTTT.

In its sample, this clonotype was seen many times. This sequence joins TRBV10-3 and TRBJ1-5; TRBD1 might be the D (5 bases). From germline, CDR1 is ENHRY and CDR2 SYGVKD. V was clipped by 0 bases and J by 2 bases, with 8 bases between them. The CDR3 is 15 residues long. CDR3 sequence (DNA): TGTGCCATCAGTGAGTCGAGAGGGGGCAATCAGCCCCAGCATTTT. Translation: CAISESRGGNQPQHF.

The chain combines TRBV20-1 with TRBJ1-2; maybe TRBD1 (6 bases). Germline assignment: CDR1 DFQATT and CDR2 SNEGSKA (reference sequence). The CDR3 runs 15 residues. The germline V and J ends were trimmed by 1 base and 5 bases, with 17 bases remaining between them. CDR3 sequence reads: CSARGTEGVGYGYTF. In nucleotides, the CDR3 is TGCAGTGCTAGAGGAACCGAGGGGGTGGGATATGGCTACACCTTC.

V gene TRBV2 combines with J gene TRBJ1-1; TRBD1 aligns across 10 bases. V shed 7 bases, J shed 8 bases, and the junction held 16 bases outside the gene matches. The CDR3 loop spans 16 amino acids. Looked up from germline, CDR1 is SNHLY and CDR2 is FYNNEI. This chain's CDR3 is CASNALDRGLREEAFF. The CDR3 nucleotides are TGTGCCAGCAACGCTCTCGACAGGGGGCTTAGGGAGGAAGCTTTCTTT.

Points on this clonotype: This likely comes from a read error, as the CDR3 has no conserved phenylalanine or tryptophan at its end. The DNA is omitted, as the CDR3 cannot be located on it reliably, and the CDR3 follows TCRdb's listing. The CDR3 is CASSGQRSVGYAL. The rearrangement uses TRBV10-2 and TRBJ1-2; TRBD1, the table's D call, was not compared with the DNA. The CDR3 has 13 amino acids, counting both end residues. The germline V gene has CDR1 WSHSY and CDR2 SAAADI.

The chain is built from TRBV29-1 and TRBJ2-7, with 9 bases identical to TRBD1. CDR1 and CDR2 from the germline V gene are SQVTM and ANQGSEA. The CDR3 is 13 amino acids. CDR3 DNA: TGCAGTGGCTCCGGGACAGGGCAACGCGAGCAGTACTTC. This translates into CSGSGTGQREQYF.

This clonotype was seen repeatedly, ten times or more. For the CDR3, the DNA is TGCGCCAGCAGCTCTTCGACAGGGTCCTACGAGCAGTACTTC. Translating it yields CASSSSTGSYEQYF. J is TRBJ2-7 and V is TRBV5-1; TRBD1 agrees at 7 bases. Germline CDR1 is SGHRS and CDR2 is YFSETQ. V shed 3 bases and J 1 base; nucleotides not matched to a gene: 4. CDR3 length: 14 amino acids.

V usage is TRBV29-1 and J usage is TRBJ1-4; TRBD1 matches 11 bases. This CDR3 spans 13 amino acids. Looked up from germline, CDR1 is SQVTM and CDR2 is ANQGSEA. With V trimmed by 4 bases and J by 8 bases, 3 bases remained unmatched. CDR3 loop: CSVVGQGDEKLFF. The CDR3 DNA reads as TGCAGCGTTGTGGGACAGGGGGACGAAAAACTGTTTTTT. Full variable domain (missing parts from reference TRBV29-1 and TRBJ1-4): SAVISQKPSRDICQRGTSLTIQCQVDSQVTMMFWYRQQPGQSLTLIATANQGSEATYESGFVIDKFPISRPNLTFSTLTVSNMSPEDSSIYLCSVVGQGDEKLFFGSGTQLSVL.

The CDR3 loop reads CASRTGASNTEAFF. The CDR3 coding sequence is TGTGCCAGCAGGACAGGGGCCTCGAACACTGAAGCTTTCTTT. This chain uses TRBV12-3 or TRBV12-4 with TRBJ1-1, with 8 bases that match TRBD1. The CDR3 runs 14 residues. With V trimmed by 6 bases and J by 1 base, 4 bases remained unmatched.

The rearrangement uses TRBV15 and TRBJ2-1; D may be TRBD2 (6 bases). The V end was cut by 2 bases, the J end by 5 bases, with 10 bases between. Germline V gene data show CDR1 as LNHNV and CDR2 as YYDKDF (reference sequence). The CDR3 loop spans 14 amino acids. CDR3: CATSRRGLNNEQFF. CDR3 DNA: TGTGCCACCAGCAGACGGGGACTGAACAATGAGCAGTTCTTC.

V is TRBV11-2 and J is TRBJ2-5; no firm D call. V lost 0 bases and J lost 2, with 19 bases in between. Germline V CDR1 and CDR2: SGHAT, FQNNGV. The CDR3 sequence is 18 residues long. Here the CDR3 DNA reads TGTGCCAGCAGCTTAGATAGTCGTGCTAGACTGTTGCAAGAGACCCAGTACTTC. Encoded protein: CASSLDSRARLLQETQYF.

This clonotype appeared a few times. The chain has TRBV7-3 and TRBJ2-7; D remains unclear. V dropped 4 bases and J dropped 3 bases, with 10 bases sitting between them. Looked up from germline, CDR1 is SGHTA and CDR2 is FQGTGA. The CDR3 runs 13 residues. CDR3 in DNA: TGTGCCAGCAGCTCCCAACTCGGCTACGAGCAGTACTTC. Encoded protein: CASSSQLGYEQYF.

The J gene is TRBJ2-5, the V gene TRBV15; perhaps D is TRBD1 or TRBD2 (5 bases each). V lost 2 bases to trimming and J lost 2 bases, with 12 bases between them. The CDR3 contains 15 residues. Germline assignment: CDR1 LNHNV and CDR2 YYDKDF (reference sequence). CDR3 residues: CATSRRDAIQETQYF. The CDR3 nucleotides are TGTGCCACCAGCAGACGGGACGCGATACAAGAGACCCAGTACTTC.

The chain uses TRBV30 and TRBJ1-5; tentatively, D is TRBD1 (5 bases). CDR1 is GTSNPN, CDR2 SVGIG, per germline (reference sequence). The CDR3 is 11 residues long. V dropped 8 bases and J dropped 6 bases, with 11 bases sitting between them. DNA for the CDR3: TGTGCCGCGACGGGGGGTCAGCCCCAGCATTTT. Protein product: CAATGGQPQHF.

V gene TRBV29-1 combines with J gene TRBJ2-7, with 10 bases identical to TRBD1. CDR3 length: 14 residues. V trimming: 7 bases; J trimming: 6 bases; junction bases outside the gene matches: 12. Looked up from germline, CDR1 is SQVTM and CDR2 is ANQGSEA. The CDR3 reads CSALPGTGVGEQYF. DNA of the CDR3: TGCAGCGCCCTGCCCGGGACAGGGGTGGGCGAGCAGTACTTC.

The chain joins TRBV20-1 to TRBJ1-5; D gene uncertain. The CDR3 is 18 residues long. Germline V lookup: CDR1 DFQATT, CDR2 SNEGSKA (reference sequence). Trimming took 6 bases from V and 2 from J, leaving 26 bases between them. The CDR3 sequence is CSAPLGRIRWNGNQPQHF. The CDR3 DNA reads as TGCAGTGCCCCCCTTGGACGGATTCGTTGGAATGGCAATCAGCCCCAGCATTTT.

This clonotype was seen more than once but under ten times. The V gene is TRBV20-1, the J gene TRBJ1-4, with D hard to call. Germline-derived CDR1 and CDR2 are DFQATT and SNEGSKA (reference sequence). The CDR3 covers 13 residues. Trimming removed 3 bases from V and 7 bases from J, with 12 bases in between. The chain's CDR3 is CSASYFGGEKLFF. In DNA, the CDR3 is TGCAGTGCTAGTTACTTTGGCGGTGAAAAACTGTTTTTT.

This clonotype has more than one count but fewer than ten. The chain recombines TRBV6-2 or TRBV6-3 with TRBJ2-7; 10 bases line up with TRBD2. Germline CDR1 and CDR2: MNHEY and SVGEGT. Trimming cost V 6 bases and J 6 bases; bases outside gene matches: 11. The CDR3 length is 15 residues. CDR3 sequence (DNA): TGTGCCAGCAGGAGCGAAGCGGGAGGGCCCTTCGAGCAGTACTTC. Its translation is CASRSEAGGPFEQYF.

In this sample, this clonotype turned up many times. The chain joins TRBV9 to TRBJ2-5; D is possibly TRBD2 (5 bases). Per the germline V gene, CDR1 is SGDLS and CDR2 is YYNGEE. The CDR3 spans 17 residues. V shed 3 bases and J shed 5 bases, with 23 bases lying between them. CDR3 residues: CASSEKGPRESGETQYF. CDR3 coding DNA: TGTGCCAGCAGCGAAAAAGGGCCCCGGGAATCCGGGGAGACCCAGTACTTC.

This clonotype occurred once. The CDR3 DNA is TGCAGCGTTGCGAGGGAGAGAAACACCATATATTTT. Translating gives CSVARERNTIYF. The chain is built from TRBV29-1 and TRBJ1-3; no definite D call. Germline assignment: CDR1 SQVTM and CDR2 ANQGSEA. The germline V and J ends were trimmed by 4 bases and 5 bases, with 9 bases remaining between them. The CDR3 has 12 amino acids.

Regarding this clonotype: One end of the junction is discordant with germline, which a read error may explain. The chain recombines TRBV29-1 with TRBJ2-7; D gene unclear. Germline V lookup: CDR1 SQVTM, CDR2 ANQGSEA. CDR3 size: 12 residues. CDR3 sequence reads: CSGMGTVYEPYF. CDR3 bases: TGCAGCGGGATGGGAACAGTGTACGAGCCGTACTTC.

Written as DNA, the CDR3 is TGTGCCAGCGCGAGGGGGGTCTCCTACGAGCAGTACTTC. It encodes CASARGVSYEQYF. This rearrangement joins TRBV7-9 to TRBJ2-7, with D possibly called TRBD1 or TRBD2 (6 bases each). V was pared by 8 bases and J by 0 bases, with 11 bases between. Germline assignment: CDR1 SEHNR and CDR2 FQNEAQ (reference sequence). The CDR3 covers 13 residues.

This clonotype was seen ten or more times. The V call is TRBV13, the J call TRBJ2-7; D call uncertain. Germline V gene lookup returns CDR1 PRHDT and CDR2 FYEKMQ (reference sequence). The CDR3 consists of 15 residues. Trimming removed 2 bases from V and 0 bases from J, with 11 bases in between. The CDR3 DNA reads TGTGCCAGCAGCTTACTGGGTCCGAGCTCCTACGAGCAGTACTTC. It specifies CASSLLGPSSYEQYF.

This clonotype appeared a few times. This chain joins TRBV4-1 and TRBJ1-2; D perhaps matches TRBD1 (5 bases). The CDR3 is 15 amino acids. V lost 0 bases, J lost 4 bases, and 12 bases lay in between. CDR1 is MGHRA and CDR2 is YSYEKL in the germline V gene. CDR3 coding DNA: TGCGCCAGCAGCCAAGACGATTCAGGGCTCTATGGCTACACCTTC. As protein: CASSQDDSGLYGYTF.

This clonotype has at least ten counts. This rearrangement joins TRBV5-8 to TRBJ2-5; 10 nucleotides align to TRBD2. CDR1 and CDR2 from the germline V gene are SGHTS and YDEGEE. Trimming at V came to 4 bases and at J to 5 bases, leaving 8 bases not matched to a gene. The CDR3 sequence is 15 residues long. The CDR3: CASSPPAGGPETQYF. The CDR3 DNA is TGTGCCAGCAGCCCTCCAGCGGGAGGGCCGGAGACCCAGTACTTC.